The 20 T cell receptor beta chains reported below all come from one sample, sequenced in a study of T cell repertoires in cytomegalovirus infection. TCRdb processed the reads anew with MiXCR; each CDR3 protein has one entry. The table records about 770,000 distinct CDR3 sequences, under 35% of them present only once. No antigen has been identified for these receptors. The source was cultured CD8+ T cells from PBMCs, collected from culture after CMV antigen stimulation. These receptors were taken from a human donor in good health (CMV status not recorded). Some clones in this sample may be carry-over from other donors' samples.

This chain joins TRBV19 and TRBJ2-1, with TRBD2 identical over 10 bases. CDR1 is LNHDA and CDR2 is SQIVND in the germline V gene (reference sequence). The CDR3 runs to 17 residues. Trimming removed 7 bases from V and 4 bases from J; junction bases left unmatched: 13. The CDR3 loop reads CASTSNPTSGVYNEQFF. CDR3 DNA sequence: TGTGCCAGTACCTCTAACCCCACTAGCGGGGTATACAATGAGCAGTTCTTC.

The chain has TRBV7-6 and TRBJ1-1; TRBD1 agrees at 8 bases. The trim removed 4 bases at V and 7 bases at J, leaving 8 bases unmatched. The CDR3 runs to 14 residues. Germline V gene lookup returns CDR1 SGHVS and CDR2 FNYEAQ. As DNA, the CDR3 is TGTGCCAGCAGCTCCTTGGACAGGGCGGATGAAGCTTTCTTT. Its translation: CASSSLDRADEAFF.

This clonotype came up a few times. The chain carries TRBV11-2 and TRBJ2-1; possible D gene TRBD1, 5 bases. Trimming stripped 2 bases from V and 7 bases from J, with 18 bases between. CDR1 and CDR2 (germline): SGHAT, FQNNGV. The CDR3 loop spans 16 amino acids. The DNA of the CDR3 is TGTGCCAGCAGCTTATTCCGTGACAGTTTCGGGAATGAGCAGTTCTTC. This encodes CASSLFRDSFGNEQFF.

V gene TRBV9 combines with J gene TRBJ2-3; no clear D gene. CDR1 and CDR2 (germline): SGDLS, YYNGEE. The CDR3 is made up of 13 amino acids. Trimming left V 1 base short and J 4 bases short, with 7 bases between. CDR3: CASSVSKPDTQYF. The CDR3, as DNA: TGTGCCAGCAGCGTATCAAAGCCAGATACGCAGTATTTT.

The V and J genes are TRBV4-3 and TRBJ2-4, with TRBD2 matching over 12 bases. With V trimmed by 3 bases and J by 2 bases, 11 bases remained unmatched. The CDR3 extends over 19 amino acids. Germline lookup yields CDR1 LGHNA and CDR2 YSLEER. In DNA, the CDR3 is TGCGCCAGCAGCCAGGCGAAACCTAGCGGGGGGGGAACCAAAAACATTCAGTACTTC. It translates to CASSQAKPSGGGTKNIQYF.

V gene TRBV20-1 combines with J gene TRBJ1-2; D gene unclear. The CDR3 extends over 12 amino acids. V lost 7 bases and J 8 bases, leaving 17 bases between the germline ends. From germline, CDR1 is DFQATT and CDR2 SNEGSKA (reference sequence). Here the CDR3 reads CSGVTYRDGYTF. The CDR3 DNA follows: TGCAGTGGCGTAACGTACAGAGACGGCTACACCTTC.

The table lists this clonotype with a few counts. The rearrangement uses TRBV5-6 and TRBJ2-7, with D possibly TRBD2 on 6 matching bases. CDR1 and CDR2 (germline): SGHDT, YYEEEE. V was shortened by 0 bases and J by 2 bases, with 12 bases between the two germline ends. The CDR3 is made up of 15 amino acids. In nucleotides, the CDR3 is TGTGCCAGCAGCTTGGCCGACGGGGGACCCTACGAGCAGTACTTC. Encoded protein: CASSLADGGPYEQYF.

The rearrangement links TRBV27 to TRBJ2-2, with a weak D call TRBD1 (6 bases). V was cut by 2 bases and J by 7 bases, with 14 bases left in between. The CDR3 length is 15 residues. Germline CDR1 and CDR2: MNHEY and SMNVEV (reference sequence). The CDR3 sequence is CASSLGSGAHGELFF. CDR3 DNA sequence: TGTGCCAGCAGTTTAGGGTCAGGGGCGCACGGGGAGCTGTTTTTT.

There are a few counts of this clonotype. CDR3 sequence: CASSPSPRDGYTF. CDR3 coding DNA: TGTGCCAGCAGTCCATCTCCCAGGGATGGCTACACCTTC. The chain couples TRBV12-3 or TRBV12-4 to TRBJ1-2; possible D gene TRBD1, 5 bases. This CDR3 has 13 residues. V was pared by 5 bases and J by 6 bases, with 13 bases between.

This clonotype was picked up a small number of times. This rearrangement joins TRBV7-2 to TRBJ1-6; 8 bases fit TRBD1. V was clipped by 7 bases and J by 0 bases; unmatched bases: 5. CDR1 SGHTA and CDR2 FQGNSA come from the germline V gene. CDR3 length: 16 residues. DNA of the CDR3: TGTGCCAGCAAGGACAGGGTTGGCTCCTATAATTCACCCCTCCACTTT. Amino acid sequence: CASKDRVGSYNSPLHF.

V and J are TRBV6-5 and TRBJ1-6; D is perhaps TRBD1 (5 bases). The CDR3 extends over 18 amino acids. V shed 2 bases and J shed 7 bases, with 21 bases lying between them. Per the germline V gene, CDR1 is MNHEY and CDR2 is SVGAGI. Here the CDR3 reads CASSYGGVKESPNSPLHF. Here the CDR3 DNA reads TGTGCCAGCAGTTACGGGGGTGTGAAAGAAAGCCCAAATTCACCCCTCCACTTT.

This clonotype was seen repeatedly, ten times or more. The V gene is TRBV7-9, the J gene TRBJ2-7; D may match TRBD1 or TRBD2 (6 bases each). Trimming left V 8 bases short and J 2 bases short, with 13 bases between. Germline CDR1 reads SEHNR; CDR2 reads FQNEAQ (reference sequence). CDR3 length equals 13 residues. This CDR3 is CASGAGTTYEQYF. Written as DNA, the CDR3 is TGTGCCAGCGGGGCGGGGACAACCTACGAGCAGTACTTC.

This chain joins TRBV6-6 and TRBJ1-4; D is possibly TRBD1 (6 bases). V dropped 4 bases and J dropped 2 bases, with 20 bases sitting between them. CDR3 length: 18 residues. Germline CDR1 and CDR2: MNHNY and SVGAGI (reference sequence). The CDR3 coding sequence is TGTGCCAGCAGTTTGCCCCGACGGGGGCAGACGACTAATGAAAAACTGTTTTTT. Translated, it gives CASSLPRRGQTTNEKLFF.

This chain joins TRBV5-6 and TRBJ1-5, with D maybe TRBD1 (5 bases). This CDR3 is built from 13 residues. V was cut by 3 bases and J by 7 bases, with 11 bases left in between. From germline, CDR1 is SGHDT and CDR2 YYEEEE. The CDR3 spells CASSSGSRQPQHF. The CDR3 DNA is TGTGCCAGCAGCTCAGGGTCCCGACAGCCCCAGCATTTT.

This clonotype has a single count. This may be a read error: a much more frequent sequence differs by one nucleotide. The rearrangement uses TRBV7-2 and TRBJ1-2; 8 nucleotides match TRBD1. The CDR3 runs 12 residues. Germline CDR1 reads SGHTA; CDR2 reads FQGNSA. The CDR3 reads CAGSMTGDGYTF. The CDR3 DNA reads as TGTGCCGGCAGTATGACAGGGGACGGCTACACCTTC.

This chain connects TRBV27 to TRBJ2-5; the D is unclear. The CDR3 covers 16 residues. V lost 0 bases and J lost 5, with 16 bases in between. The germline V gene has CDR1 MNHEY and CDR2 SMNVEV (reference sequence). The CDR3 DNA is TGTGCCAGCAGTTTATCGAAAAGACTCCCTCGGGAGACCCAGTACTTC. It specifies CASSLSKRLPRETQYF.

This clonotype was recorded a few times. The V and J genes are TRBV24-1 and TRBJ2-2; 13 bases are shared with TRBD2. The CDR3 is 18 residues long. Germline assignment: CDR1 KGHDR and CDR2 SFDVKD. Trimming removed 5 bases from V and 0 bases from J; junction bases left unmatched: 5. The DNA for the CDR3 is TGTGCCACCAGTGCGCGACTAGCGGGGGGCCCGAACACCGGGGAGCTGTTTTTT. Its translation is CATSARLAGGPNTGELFF.

This clonotype was detected only a few times. The V and J genes are TRBV4-3 and TRBJ2-5; the match to TRBD2 covers 7 bases. Germline CDR1 reads LGHNA; CDR2 reads YSLEER. With 4 bases clipped from V and 3 bases from J, the junction kept 8 bases outside the gene matches. The CDR3 sequence is 15 residues long. The CDR3 sequence: CASSPGPAGEETQYF. CDR3 bases: TGCGCCAGCAGCCCCGGACCCGCGGGAGAAGAGACCCAGTACTTC.

This clonotype was detected a few times. This chain links TRBV6-1 with TRBJ2-2, with a tentative D call TRBD2 (7 bases). This CDR3 is built from 17 residues. Trimming stripped 2 bases from V and 5 bases from J, with 18 bases between. Germline V gives CDR1 MNHNS, CDR2 SASEGT. The chain's CDR3 is CASSESFGGGGTGELFF. The DNA of the CDR3 is TGTGCCAGCAGTGAATCCTTCGGGGGAGGGGGGACCGGGGAGCTGTTTTTT.

This clonotype was seen at least ten times. The chain couples TRBV7-6 to TRBJ1-2; the D is unclear. Trimming took off 0 bases at V and 4 bases at J, with 12 bases between the two ends. CDR3 size: 15 residues. CDR1 is SGHVS, CDR2 FNYEAQ, per germline. The CDR3 is CASSLAWWFAYGYTF. In DNA, the CDR3 is TGTGCCAGCAGCTTAGCTTGGTGGTTCGCCTATGGCTACACCTTC. The whole variable domain, filled in from reference TRBV7-6 and TRBJ1-2, reads GAGVSQSPRYKVTKRGQDVALRCDPISGHVSLYWYRQALGQGPEFLTYFNYEAQQDKSGLPNDRFSAERPEGSISTLTIQRTEQRDSAMYRCASSLAWWFAYGYTFGSGTRLTVV.